The source of this T cell receptor (beta chain) is a study of blood T cell repertoires in COVID-19. This CDR3 contains 15 residues. Germline V gene sequence: CDR1 MNHEY, CDR2 SMNVEV (reference sequence). V dropped 0 bases and J dropped 7 bases, with 10 bases sitting between them. In the original processing: Estimates of nucleated cell counts were drawn from the amplification of reference gene primers. The table came from immunoSEQ multiplex PCR; TCRdb's copy has only in-frame clones and leaves some out. V, J and clone size are those of that table, while D and trimming were read from the DNA. The sample has approximately 200,000 clones, around 80% seen once; the top ten hold around 1.8%.

This clonotype was sampled from a man between 60 and 75 years old who had recovered from COVID-19. J is TRBJ1-6 and V is TRBV27; D might be TRBD1 (6 bases). Source material: PBMCs or T cells enriched from blood (not recorded which). CDR3: CASSLSGTNNSPLHF. In nucleotides, the CDR3 is TGTGCCAGCAGTTTATCGGGGACAAACAATTCACCCCTCCACTTT.